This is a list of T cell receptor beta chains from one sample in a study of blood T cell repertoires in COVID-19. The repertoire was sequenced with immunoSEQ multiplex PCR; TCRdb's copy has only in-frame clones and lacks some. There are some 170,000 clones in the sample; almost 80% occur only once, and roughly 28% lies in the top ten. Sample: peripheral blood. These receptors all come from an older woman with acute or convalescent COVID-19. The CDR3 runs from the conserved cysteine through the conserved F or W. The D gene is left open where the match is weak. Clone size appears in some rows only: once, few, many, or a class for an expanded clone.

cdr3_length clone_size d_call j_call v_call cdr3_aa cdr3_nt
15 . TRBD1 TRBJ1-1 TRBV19 CASSARRQGVTEAFF TGTGCCAGTAGTGCCCGAAGACAGGGAGTCACTGAAGCTTTCTTT
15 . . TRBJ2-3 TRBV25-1 CASSEYRGVGDTQYF TGTGCCAGCAGTGAATATCGGGGAGTGGGAGATACGCAGTATTTT
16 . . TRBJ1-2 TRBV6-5 CASSYSTSLLWYGYTF TGTGCCAGCAGTTACTCTACCAGTCTTCTTTGGTATGGCTACACCTTC
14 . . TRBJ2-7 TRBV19 CASSISDGSYEQYF TGTGCCAGTAGTATCTCAGATGGCTCCTACGAGCAGTACTTC
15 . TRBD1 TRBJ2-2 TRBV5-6 CASSEGQVNTGELFF TGTGCCAGCAGCGAGGGACAGGTCAACACCGGGGAGCTGTTTTTT
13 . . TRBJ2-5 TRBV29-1 CSVAGQGQETQYF TGCAGCGTTGCAGGACAAGGACAAGAGACCCAGTACTTC
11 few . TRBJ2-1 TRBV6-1 CASRTGPEQFF TGTGCCAGCAGAACAGGACCAGAGCAGTTCTTC
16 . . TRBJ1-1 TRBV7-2 CASRGTFGSVNTEAFF TGTGCCAGCAGAGGGACTTTTGGATCCGTGAACACTGAAGCTTTCTTT
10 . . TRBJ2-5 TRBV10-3 CAVPKKTQYF TGTGCCGTACCTAAGAAGACCCAGTACTTC
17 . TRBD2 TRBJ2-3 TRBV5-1 CASSQLLAGGRADTQYF TGCGCCAGCAGCCAATTACTAGCGGGAGGGCGAGCAGATACGCAGTATTTT